This TCR beta chain was observed in a study of T cell changes during pregnancy in multiple sclerosis (dated by TCRdb to about 2019). As for the study more broadly: The study looked at changes in the T cell repertoire across pregnancy in women with multiple sclerosis.

V lost 4 bases and J lost 0 bases; the stretch between them is 16 bases long. Looking up the germline V gene yields CDR1 ENHRY and CDR2 SYGVKD. The CDR3 holds 17 amino acids from the cysteine to the phenylalanine. The CDR3 DNA has 51 bases and is translated from base 1. The method behind the library was the immunoSEQ multiplex PCR assay. What TCRdb holds here is the immuneACCESS table cut down to in-frame rearrangements. Part of the clones is not present; checked against another copy, under half of the missing clones reflect an unresolved V gene, and the others are unexplained. Within this sample are about 67,000 clones, with 92% of them counted one time only. The ten largest clones represent 2.5% to 3% of the sample. As to this clone: Its target antigen remains unknown. No qualities accompany the bases; no much larger clone lies one base away.

The V gene is TRBV10-3 and the J gene is TRBJ1-3, with a tentative D gene TRBD1 over 6 matching bases. Material: peripheral blood, obtained in the second trimester of pregnancy. This sequence originates from a female donor in good health, enrolled as a control in a pregnancy study. The DNA reads TGTGCCATCAGTGTGACGACAGGTCAGAGCTCTGGAAACACCATATATTTT. Its translation is CAISVTTGQSSGNTIYF.